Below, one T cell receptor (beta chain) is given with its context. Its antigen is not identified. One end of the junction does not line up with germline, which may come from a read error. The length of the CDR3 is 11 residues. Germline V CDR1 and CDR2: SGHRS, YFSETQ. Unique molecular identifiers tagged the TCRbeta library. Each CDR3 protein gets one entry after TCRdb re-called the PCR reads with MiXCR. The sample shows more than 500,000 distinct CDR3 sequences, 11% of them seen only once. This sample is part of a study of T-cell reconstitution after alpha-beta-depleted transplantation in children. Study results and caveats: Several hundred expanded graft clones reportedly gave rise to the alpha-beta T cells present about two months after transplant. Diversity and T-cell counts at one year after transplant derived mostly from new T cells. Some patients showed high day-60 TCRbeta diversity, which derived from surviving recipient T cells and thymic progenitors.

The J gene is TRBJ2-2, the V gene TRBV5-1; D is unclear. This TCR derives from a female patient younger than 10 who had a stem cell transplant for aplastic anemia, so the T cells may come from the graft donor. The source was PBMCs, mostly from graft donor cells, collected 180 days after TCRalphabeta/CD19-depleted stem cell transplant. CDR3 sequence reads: CAGSLGGELFF. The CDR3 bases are TGCGCCGGCAGCTTAGGCGGGGAGCTGTTTTTT.